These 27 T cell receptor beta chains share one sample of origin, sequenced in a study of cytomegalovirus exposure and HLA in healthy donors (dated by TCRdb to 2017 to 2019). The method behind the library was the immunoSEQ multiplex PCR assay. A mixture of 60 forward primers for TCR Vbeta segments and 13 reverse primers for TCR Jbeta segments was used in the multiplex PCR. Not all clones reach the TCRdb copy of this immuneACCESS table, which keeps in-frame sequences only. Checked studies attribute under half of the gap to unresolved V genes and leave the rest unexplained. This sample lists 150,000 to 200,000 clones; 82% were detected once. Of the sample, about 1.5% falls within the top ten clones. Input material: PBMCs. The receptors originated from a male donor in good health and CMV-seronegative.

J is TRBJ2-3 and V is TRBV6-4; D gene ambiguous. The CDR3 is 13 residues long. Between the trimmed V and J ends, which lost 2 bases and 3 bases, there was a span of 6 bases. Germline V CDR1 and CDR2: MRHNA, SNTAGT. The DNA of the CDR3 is TGTGCCAGCAGTGACAGCGATACAGATACGCAGTATTTT. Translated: CASSDSDTDTQYF.

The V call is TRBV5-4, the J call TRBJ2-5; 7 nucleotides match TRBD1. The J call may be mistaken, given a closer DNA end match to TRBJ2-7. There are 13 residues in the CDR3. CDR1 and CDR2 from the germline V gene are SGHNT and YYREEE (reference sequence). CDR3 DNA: TGTGCCAGCAGCCTATGGACAGGCGGCGAGCAGTACTTC. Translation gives CASSLWTGGEQYF.

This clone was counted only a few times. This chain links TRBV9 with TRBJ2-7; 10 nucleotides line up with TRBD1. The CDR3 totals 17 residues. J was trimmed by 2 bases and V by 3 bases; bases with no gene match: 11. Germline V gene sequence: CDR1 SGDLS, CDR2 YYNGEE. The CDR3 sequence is CASSEGGTGAGPYEQYF. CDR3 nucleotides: TGTGCCAGCAGCGAGGGGGGGACAGGGGCTGGCCCCTACGAGCAGTACTTC.

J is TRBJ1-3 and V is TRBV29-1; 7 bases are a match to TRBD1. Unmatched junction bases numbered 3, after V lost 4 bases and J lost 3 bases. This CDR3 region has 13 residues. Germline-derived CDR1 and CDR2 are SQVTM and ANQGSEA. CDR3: CSVAGGGGNTIYF. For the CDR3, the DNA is TGCAGCGTTGCAGGGGGAGGTGGAAACACCATATATTTT.

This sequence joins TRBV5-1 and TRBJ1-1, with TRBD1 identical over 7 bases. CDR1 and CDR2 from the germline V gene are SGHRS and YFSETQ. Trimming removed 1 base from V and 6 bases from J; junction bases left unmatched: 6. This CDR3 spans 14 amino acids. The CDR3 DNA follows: TGCGCCAGCAGCTTGAGACAGGGATGGGCTGAAGCTTTCTTT. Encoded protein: CASSLRQGWAEAFF.

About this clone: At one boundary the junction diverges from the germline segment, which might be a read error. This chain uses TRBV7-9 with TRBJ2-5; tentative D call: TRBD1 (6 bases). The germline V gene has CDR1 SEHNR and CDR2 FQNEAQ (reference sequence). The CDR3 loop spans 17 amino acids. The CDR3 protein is CSSSFSDSFSQKETQYF. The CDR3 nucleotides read TGTTCCAGCAGCTTTTCGGACAGCTTTTCTCAAAAAGAGACCCAGTACTTC.

CDR3 sequence reads: CASSPVRRRHDGYTF. In DNA, the CDR3 is TGTGCCAGCTCACCGGTGAGGCGCCGGCACGATGGCTACACCTTC. The rearrangement uses TRBV18 and TRBJ1-2, with unresolved D. The germline V and J ends were trimmed by 3 bases and 6 bases, with 17 bases remaining between them. The germline V gene encodes CDR1 KGHSH and CDR2 LQKENI. The CDR3 is 15 residues long.

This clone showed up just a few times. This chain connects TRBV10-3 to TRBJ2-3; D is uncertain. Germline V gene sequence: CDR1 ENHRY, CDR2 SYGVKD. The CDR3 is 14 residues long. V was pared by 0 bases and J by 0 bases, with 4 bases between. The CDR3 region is CAISESTSTDTQYF. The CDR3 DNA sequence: TGTGCCATCAGTGAGTCGACTAGCACAGATACGCAGTATTTT.

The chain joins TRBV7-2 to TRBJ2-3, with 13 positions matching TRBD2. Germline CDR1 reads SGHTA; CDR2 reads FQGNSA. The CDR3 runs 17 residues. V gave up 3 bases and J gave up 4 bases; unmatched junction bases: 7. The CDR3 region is CASSFTSGRVRADTQYF. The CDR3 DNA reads TGTGCCAGCAGCTTTACTAGCGGGAGGGTGCGCGCAGATACGCAGTATTTT.

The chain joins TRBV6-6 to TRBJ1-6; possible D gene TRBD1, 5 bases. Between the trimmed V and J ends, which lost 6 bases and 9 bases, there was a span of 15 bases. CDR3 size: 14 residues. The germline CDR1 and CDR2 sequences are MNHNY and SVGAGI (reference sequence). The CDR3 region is CASRTRVLSSPLHF. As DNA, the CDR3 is TGTGCCAGCAGGACCAGGGTTCTAAGTTCACCCCTCCACTTT.

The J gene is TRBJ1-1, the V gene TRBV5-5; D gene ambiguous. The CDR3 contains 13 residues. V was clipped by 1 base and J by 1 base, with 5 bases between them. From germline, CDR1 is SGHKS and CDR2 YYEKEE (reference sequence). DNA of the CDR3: TGTGCCAGCAGCTTGCTCTGGAACACTGAAGCTTTCTTT. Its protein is CASSLLWNTEAFF.

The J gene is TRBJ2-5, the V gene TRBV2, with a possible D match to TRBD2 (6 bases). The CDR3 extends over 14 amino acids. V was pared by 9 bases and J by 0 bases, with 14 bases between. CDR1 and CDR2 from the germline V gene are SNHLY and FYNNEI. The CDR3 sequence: CASSDGGNQETQYF. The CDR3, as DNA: TGTGCCAGTTCCGACGGCGGGAACCAAGAGACCCAGTACTTC.

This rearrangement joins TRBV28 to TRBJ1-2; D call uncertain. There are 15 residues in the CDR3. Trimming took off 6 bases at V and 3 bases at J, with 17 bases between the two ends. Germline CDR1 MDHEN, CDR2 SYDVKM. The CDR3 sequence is CASSHMLRSDYGYTF. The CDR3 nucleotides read TGTGCCAGCAGCCATATGCTACGGTCTGACTATGGCTACACCTTC.

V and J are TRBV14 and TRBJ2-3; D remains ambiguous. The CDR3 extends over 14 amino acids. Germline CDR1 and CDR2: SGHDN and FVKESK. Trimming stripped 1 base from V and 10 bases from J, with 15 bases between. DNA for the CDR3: TGTGCCAGCAGCCAAGGTTTAAGCCCCTTTGCGCAGTATTTT. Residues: CASSQGLSPFAQYF. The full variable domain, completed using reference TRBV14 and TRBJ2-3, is EAGVTQFPSHSVIEKGQTVTLRCDPISGHDNLYWYRRVMGKEIKFLLHFVKESKQDESGMPNNRFLAERTGGTYSTLKVQPAELEDSGVYFCASSQGLSPFAQYFGPGTRLTVL.

CDR3 nucleotide sequence: TGTGCCAGCAGCCCGGAGGGTGCCTCTGGAAACACCATATATTTT. Its protein is CASSPEGASGNTIYF. The chain employs TRBV7-3 and TRBJ1-3; D uncertain. CDR1 SGHTA and CDR2 FQGTGA come from the germline V gene. The CDR3 is 15 amino acids. The V and J ends lost 5 bases and 0 bases respectively, with 11 bases between them.

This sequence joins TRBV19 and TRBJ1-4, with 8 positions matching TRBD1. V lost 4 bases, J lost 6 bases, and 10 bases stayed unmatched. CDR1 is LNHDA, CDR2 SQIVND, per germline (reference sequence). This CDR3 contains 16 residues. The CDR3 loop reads CASSTGQGGTDEKLFF. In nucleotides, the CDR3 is TGTGCCAGTAGTACAGGACAGGGTGGAACGGATGAAAAACTGTTTTTT.

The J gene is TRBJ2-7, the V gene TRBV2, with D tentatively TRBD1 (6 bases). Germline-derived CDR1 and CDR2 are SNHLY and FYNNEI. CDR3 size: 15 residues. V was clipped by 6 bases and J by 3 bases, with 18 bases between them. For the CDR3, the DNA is TGTGCCAGCAGAAAGTCTGTCGTAGGGGGCTACGAGCAGTACTTC. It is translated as CASRKSVVGGYEQYF.

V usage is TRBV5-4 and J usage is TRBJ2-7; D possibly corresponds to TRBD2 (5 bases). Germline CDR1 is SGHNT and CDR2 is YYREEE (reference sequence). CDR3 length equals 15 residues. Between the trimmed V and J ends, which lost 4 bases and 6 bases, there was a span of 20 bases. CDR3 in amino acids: CASSPGWGAAGEQYF. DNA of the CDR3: TGTGCCAGCAGCCCGGGTTGGGGAGCGGCGGGCGAGCAGTACTTC.

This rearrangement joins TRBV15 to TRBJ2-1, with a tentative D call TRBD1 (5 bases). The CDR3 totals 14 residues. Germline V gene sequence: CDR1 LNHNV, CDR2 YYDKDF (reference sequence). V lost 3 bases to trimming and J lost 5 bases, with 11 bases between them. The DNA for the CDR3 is TGTGCCACCAGCAGGGATTTGACAGACAATGAGCAGTTCTTC. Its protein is CATSRDLTDNEQFF. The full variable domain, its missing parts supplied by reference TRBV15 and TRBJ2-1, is DAMVIQNPRYQVTQFGKPVTLSCSQTLNHNVMYWYQQKSSQAPKLLFHYYDKDFNNEADTPDNFQSRRPNTSFCFLDIRSPGLGDTAMYLCATSRDLTDNEQFFGPGTRLTVL.

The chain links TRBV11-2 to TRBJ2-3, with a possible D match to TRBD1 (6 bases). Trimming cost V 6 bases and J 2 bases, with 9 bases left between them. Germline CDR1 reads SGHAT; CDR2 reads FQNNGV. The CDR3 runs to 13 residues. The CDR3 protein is CASRDSNTDTQYF. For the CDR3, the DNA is TGTGCCAGCAGGGACAGCAACACAGATACGCAGTATTTT. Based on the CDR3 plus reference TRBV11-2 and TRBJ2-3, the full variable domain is EAGVAQSPRYKIIEKRQSVAFWCNPISGHATLYWYQQILGQGPKLLIQFQNNGVVDDSQLPKDRFSAERLKGVDSTLKIQPAKLEDSAVYLCASRDSNTDTQYFGPGTRLTVL.

The CDR3, as DNA: TGCAGCGTTGCTGGCTCAACTAATGAAAAACTGTTTTTT. Translating gives CSVAGSTNEKLFF. The chain links TRBV29-1 to TRBJ1-4; D is unclear. CDR1 SQVTM and CDR2 ANQGSEA come from the germline V gene. This CDR3 has 13 amino acids. Trimming left V 4 bases short and J 0 bases short, with 6 bases between.

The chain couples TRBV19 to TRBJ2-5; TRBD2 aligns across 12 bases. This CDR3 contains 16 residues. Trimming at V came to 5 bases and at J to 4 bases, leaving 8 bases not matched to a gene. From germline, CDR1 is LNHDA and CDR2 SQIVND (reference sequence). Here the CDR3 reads CASSPGGTSGRETQYF. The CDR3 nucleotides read TGTGCCAGTAGTCCCGGGGGGACTAGCGGGCGAGAGACCCAGTACTTC.

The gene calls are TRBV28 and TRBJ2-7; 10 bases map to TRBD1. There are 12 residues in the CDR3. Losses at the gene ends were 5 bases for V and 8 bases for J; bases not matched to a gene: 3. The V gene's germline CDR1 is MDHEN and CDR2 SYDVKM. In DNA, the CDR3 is TGTGCCAGCAGTGGACAGGGGGGTCAGCAGTACTTC. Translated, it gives CASSGQGGQQYF.

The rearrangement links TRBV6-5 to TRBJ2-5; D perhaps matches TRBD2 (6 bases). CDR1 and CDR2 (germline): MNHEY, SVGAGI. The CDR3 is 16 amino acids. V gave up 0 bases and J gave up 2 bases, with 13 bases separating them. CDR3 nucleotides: TGTGCCAGCAGTTACTCAGCAGGCGGGGCGCAAGAGACCCAGTACTTC. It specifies CASSYSAGGAQETQYF.

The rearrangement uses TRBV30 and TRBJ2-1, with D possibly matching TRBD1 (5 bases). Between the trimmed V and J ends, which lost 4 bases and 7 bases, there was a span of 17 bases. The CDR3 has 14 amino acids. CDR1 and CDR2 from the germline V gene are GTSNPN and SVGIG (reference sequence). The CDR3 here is CAWMNNWGSNEQFF. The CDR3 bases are TGTGCCTGGATGAACAATTGGGGCAGTAATGAGCAGTTCTTC.

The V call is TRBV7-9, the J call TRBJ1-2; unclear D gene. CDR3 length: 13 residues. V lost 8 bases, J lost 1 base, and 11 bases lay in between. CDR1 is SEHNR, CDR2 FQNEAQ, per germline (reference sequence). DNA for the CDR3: TGTGCCAGCCGCAACTCTATTAACTATGGCTACACCTTC. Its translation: CASRNSINYGYTF.

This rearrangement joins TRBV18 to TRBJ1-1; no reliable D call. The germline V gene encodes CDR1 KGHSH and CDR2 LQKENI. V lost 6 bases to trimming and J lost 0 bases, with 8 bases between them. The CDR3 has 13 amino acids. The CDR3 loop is CASSLQMNTEAFF. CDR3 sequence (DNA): TGTGCCAGCTCTCTGCAGATGAACACTGAAGCTTTCTTT.